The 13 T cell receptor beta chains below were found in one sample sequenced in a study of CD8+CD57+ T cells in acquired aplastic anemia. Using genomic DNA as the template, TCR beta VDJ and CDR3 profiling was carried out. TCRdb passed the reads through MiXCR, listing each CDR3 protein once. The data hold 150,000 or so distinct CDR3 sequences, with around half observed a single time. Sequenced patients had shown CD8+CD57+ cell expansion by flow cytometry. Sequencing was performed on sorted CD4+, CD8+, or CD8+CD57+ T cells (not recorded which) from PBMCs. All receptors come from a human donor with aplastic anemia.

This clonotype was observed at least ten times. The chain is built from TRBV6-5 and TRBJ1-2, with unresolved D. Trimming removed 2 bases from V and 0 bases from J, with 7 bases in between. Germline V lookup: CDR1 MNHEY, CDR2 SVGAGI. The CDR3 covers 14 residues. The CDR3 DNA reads TGTGCCAGCAGTTACCAGTTAACTAACTATGGCTACACCTTC. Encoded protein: CASSYQLTNYGYTF.

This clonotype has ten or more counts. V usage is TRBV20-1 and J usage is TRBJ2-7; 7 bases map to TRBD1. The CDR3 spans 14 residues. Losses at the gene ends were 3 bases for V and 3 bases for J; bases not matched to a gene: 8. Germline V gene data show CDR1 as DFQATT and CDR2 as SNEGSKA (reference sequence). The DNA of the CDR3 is TGCAGTGCTAGGGCTCCGGGACAGTTCTACGAGCAGTACTTC. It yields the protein CSARAPGQFYEQYF.

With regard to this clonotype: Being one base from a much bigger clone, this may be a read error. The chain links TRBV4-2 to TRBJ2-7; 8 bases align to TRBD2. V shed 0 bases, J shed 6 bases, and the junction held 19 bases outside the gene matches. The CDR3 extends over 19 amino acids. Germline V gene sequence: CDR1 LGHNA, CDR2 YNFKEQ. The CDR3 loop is CASSQDRSSGQSGEAEQYF. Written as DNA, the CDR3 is TGTGCCAGCAGCCAAGATAGGTCTAGCGGGCAGAGTGGGGAAGCCGAGCAGTACTTC.

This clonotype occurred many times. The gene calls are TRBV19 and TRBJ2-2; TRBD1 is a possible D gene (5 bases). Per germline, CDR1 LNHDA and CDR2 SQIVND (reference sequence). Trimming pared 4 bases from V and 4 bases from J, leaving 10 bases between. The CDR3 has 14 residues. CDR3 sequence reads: CASSTGHFTGELFF. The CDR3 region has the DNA TGTGCCAGTAGTACCGGACACTTCACCGGGGAGCTGTTTTTT.

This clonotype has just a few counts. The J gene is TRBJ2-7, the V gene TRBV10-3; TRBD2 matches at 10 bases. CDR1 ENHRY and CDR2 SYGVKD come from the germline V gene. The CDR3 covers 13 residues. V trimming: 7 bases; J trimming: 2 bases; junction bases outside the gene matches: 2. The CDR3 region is CAITLAGPYEQYF. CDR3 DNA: TGTGCCATCACACTAGCGGGGCCCTACGAGCAGTACTTC.

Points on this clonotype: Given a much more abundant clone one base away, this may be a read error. The chain's CDR3 is CSARGKQNTGELFF. As DNA, the CDR3 is TGCAGTGCTAGAGGTAAACAGAACACCGGGGAGCTGTTTTTT. This chain connects TRBV20-1 to TRBJ2-2; D unclear. Germline CDR1 and CDR2: DFQATT and SNEGSKA (reference sequence). V was shortened by 1 base and J by 1 base, with 7 bases between the two germline ends. This CDR3 region has 14 residues.

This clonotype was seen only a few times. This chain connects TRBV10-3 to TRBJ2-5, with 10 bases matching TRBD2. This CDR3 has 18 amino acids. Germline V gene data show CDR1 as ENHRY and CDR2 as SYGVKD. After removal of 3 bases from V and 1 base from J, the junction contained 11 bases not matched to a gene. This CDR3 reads CAISESWSSGGIQETQYF. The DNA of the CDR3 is TGTGCCATCAGTGAATCTTGGTCTAGCGGGGGCATCCAAGAGACCCAGTACTTC.

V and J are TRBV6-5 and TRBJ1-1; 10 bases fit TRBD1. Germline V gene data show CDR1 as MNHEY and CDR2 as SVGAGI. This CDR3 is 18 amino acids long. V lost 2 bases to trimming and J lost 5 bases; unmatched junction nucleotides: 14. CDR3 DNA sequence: TGTGCCAGCAGTTACAGACATCCGGGACAGGGGAAAGCGACTGAAGCTTTCTTT. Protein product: CASSYRHPGQGKATEAFF.

The CDR3 sequence is CATSAAGGSYEQYF. In DNA form, the CDR3 reads TGTGCCACCAGCGCAGCGGGAGGTTCCTACGAGCAGTACTTC. The chain has TRBV24-1 and TRBJ2-7; 9 bases match TRBD2. The germline V gene has CDR1 KGHDR and CDR2 SFDVKD. This CDR3 region has 14 residues. The junction had 4 bases not matched to a gene; V was cut back by 7 bases and J by 1 base.

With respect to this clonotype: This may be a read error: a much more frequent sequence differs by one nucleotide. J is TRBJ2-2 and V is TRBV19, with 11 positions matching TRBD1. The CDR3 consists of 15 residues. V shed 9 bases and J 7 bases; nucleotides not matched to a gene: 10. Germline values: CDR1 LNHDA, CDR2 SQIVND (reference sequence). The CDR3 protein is CASSPGQGAGGELFF. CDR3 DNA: TGTGCCAGCAGTCCCGGACAGGGGGCGGGCGGGGAGCTGTTTTTT.

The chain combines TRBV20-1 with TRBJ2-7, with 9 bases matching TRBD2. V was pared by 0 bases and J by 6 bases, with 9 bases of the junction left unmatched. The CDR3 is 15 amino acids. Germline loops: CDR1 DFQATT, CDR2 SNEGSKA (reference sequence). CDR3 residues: CSARDLREGLFEQYF. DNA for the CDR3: TGCAGTGCTAGAGATTTGCGGGAGGGCCTCTTCGAGCAGTACTTC.

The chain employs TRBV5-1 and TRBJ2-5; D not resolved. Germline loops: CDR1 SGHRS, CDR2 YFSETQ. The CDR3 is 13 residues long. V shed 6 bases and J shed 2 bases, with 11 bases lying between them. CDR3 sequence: CASKAGPQETQYF. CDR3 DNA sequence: TGCGCCAGCAAGGCAGGACCTCAAGAGACCCAGTACTTC.

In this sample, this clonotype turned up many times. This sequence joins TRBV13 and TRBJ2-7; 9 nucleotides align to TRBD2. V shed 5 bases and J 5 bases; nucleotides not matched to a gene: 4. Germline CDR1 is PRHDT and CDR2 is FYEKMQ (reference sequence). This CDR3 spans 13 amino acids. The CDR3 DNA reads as TGTGCCAGCAGCCCTAGGACTAGCGACGAGCAGTACTTC. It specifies CASSPRTSDEQYF.